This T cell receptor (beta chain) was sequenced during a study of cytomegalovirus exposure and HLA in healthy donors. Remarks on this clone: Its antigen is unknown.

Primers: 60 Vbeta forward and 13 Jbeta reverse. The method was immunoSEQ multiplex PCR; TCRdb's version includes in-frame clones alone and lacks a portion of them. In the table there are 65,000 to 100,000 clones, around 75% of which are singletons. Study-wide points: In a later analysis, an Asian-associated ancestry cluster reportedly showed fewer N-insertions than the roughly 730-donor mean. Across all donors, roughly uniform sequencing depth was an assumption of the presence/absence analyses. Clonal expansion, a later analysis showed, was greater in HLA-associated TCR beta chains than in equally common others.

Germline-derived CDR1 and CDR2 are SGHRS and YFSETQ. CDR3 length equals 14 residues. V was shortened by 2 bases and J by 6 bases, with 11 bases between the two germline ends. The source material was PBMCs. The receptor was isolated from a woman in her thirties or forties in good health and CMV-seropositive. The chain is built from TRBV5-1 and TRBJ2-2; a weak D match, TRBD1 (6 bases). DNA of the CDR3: TGCGCCAGCAGCTTACTGGACAGACCCGGGGAGCTGTTTTTT. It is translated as CASSLLDRPGELFF.